Listed below are T cell receptor beta chains from one sample, sequenced in a study of CD8 T cells in Susac syndrome. TCRdb independently ran MiXCR on the immunoSEQ multiplex PCR reads; one entry per CDR3 protein. The table lists more than 70,000 distinct CDR3 sequences, roughly nine tenths of them singletons. Sequenced material: CD8+ T cells from PBMCs. These receptors were obtained from a human donor with multiple sclerosis. Each CDR3 is given with its conserved first and last residue. D genes are given only for firm matches. Size is omitted from some rows. Given values are once, few, many or a class for expanded clones.

cdr3_nt,cdr3_aa,d_call,j_call,clone_size,v_call
TGTGCCAGCAGCTTCCTGGAGCCAAACACTGAAGCTTTCTTT,CASSFLEPNTEAFF,.,TRBJ1-1,.,TRBV11-2
TGCGCCAGCAGCCCAGCCGGGACAGCCGACATTCAGTACTTC,CASSPAGTADIQYF,TRBD1,TRBJ2-4,.,TRBV4-3
TGTGCCAGCAGACAGAGCGGGAGAGACACCGGGGAGCTGTTTTTT,CASRQSGRDTGELFF,TRBD2,TRBJ2-2,few,TRBV6-2/TRBV6-3
TGTGCCAGCAGCGTAGATTCGGCTAGATCGGAGACCCAGTACTTC,CASSVDSARSETQYF,.,TRBJ2-5,.,TRBV9
TGTGCCAGCAGCGTGGCGCCATCGGGCAATCAGCCCCAGCATTTT,CASSVAPSGNQPQHF,.,TRBJ1-5,.,TRBV7-6
TGTGCCAGCAGCTTGGAAAGCGGTAATTACTACAATGAGCAGTTCTTC,CASSLESGNYYNEQFF,.,TRBJ2-1,.,TRBV5-4
TGCGCCAGCAGCTTGGAAGGGGGATCTGGCTACACCTTC,CASSLEGGSGYTF,.,TRBJ1-2,.,TRBV5-1
TGTGCCAGCAGCTTAACGGGCGGGACCTACGAGCAGTACTTC,CASSLTGGTYEQYF,.,TRBJ2-7,.,TRBV7-3
TGTGCCACCAGTGATTTGCGGGGAGATACGCAGTATTTT,CATSDLRGDTQYF,.,TRBJ2-3,.,TRBV24-1
TGCAGTGCTAGAGAGGGGGCTAAGGACGAGCAGTACTTC,CSAREGAKDEQYF,.,TRBJ2-7,.,TRBV20-1
TGTGCCAGCCCAACTGCGGGGGCTGAAGCTTTCTTT,CASPTAGAEAFF,.,TRBJ1-1,.,TRBV5-8
TGTGCCAGCAGCCTGGGACAGGGGGTGGACATTCAGTACTTC,CASSLGQGVDIQYF,TRBD1,TRBJ2-4,.,TRBV13
TGTGCCAGCAGTTGGGTGGAAAACACCATATATTTT,CASSWVENTIYF,.,TRBJ1-3,once,TRBV12-3/TRBV12-4
TGTGCCAGCACCGCCCTGGGGACTAGCGGCTACAATGAGCAGTTCTTC,CASTALGTSGYNEQFF,TRBD2,TRBJ2-1,.,TRBV6-6
TGCAGTGCTAGGCCCCGGGACAGGGGAACCTACGAGCAGTACTTC,CSARPRDRGTYEQYF,TRBD1,TRBJ2-7,.,TRBV20-1
TGTGCCAGCAGTCCGGGAGGGAGCTCCTACGAGCAGTACTTC,CASSPGGSSYEQYF,TRBD2,TRBJ2-7,few,TRBV27
TGTGCCAGCAGCCAAAGGGCCAGGGATACGAATTTTTATGGCTACACCTTC,CASSQRARDTNFYGYTF,.,TRBJ1-2,.,TRBV3-1
TGTGCCAGCAGCCTCGGACTGGGGGGCCGTTATGAGCAGTTCTTC,CASSLGLGGRYEQFF,.,TRBJ2-1,.,TRBV7-3
TGTGCCAGCAGCTCAACTAGCGGGGTGAACACCGGGGAGCTGTTTTTT,CASSSTSGVNTGELFF,TRBD2,TRBJ2-2,.,TRBV12-3/TRBV12-4
TGTGCCTGGTCTCCCTGGGACTACCTACCTAACAATGAGCAGTTCTTC,CAWSPWDYLPNNEQFF,TRBD2,TRBJ2-1,.,TRBV30
TGTGCCAGCAGCAGTGAAGACACAGATACGCAGTATTTT,CASSSEDTDTQYF,.,TRBJ2-3,few,TRBV7-9
TGTGCCAGCAGCCGATCAGTTCGGGGGCCTACGAACACCGGGGAGCTGTTTTTT,CASSRSVRGPTNTGELFF,.,TRBJ2-2,.,TRBV7-6
TGCGCCAGCAGCCAAGATACAGGACTAGCGGGAGGGTGGAAGGGGGCCCAGTACTTC,CASSQDTGLAGGWKGAQYF,TRBD2,TRBJ2-5,.,TRBV4-3
TGTGCCAGCAGTCCCAGCGGGAGGGATAATGAGCAGTTCTTC,CASSPSGRDNEQFF,TRBD2,TRBJ2-1,.,TRBV12-3/TRBV12-4
TGTGCCAGCAGTTACTCGTCGGGAGAGGCCTACAATGAGCAGTTCTTC,CASSYSSGEAYNEQFF,.,TRBJ2-1,few,TRBV6-5
TGTGCCAGCAGTGAGTCGATTTTCTCTGGAAACACCATATATTTT,CASSESIFSGNTIYF,.,TRBJ1-3,.,TRBV12-3/TRBV12-4
TGTGCCAGCAGTCGTACAGGGGACGGGGAGCTGTTTTTT,CASSRTGDGELFF,TRBD1,TRBJ2-2,.,TRBV6-6
TGTGCCAGCAGCTTACCAGAGGGGGGGCCTGAAGCTTTCTTT,CASSLPEGGPEAFF,.,TRBJ1-1,.,TRBV7-9
TGTGCCAGTAGTTCGTCCCGACTAGGCCGTGAGCAGTTCTTC,CASSSSRLGREQFF,.,TRBJ2-1,.,TRBV19